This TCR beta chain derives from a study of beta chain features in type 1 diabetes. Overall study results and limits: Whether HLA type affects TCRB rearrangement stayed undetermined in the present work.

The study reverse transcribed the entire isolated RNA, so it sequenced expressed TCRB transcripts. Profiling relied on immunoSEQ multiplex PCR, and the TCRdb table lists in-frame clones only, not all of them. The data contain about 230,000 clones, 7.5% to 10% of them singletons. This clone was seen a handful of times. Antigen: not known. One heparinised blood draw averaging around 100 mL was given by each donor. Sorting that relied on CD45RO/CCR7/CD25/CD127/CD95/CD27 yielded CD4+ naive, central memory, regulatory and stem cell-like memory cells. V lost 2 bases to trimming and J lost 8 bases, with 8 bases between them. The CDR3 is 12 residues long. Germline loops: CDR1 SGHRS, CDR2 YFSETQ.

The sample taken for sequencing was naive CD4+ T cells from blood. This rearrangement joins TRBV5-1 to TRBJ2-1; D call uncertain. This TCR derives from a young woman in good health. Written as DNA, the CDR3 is TGCGCCAGCAGCTTTAGAGAGGATGAGCAGTTCTTC. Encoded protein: CASSFREDEQFF.